This T cell receptor beta chain was documented in a study of OX40 agonist ivuxolimab in advanced cancers. Method: immunoSEQ multiplex PCR; TCRdb's copy keeps in-frame clones and lacks some. The repertoire holds tens of thousands of clones, with about nine tenths as singletons. Per the germline V gene, CDR1 is KGHSH and CDR2 is LQKENI. The CDR3 consists of 17 residues. The V and J ends lost 4 bases and 2 bases, in that order; junction bases with no gene match: 10. The sequenced sample was CD4+ or CD8+ T cells sorted from blood, obtained in a trial of the OX40 agonist ivuxolimab. The receptor was isolated from an adult with an advanced solid tumor such as melanoma, head and neck, liver or kidney cancer. The chain combines TRBV18 with TRBJ2-7, with 11 bases matching TRBD2. The DNA of the CDR3 is TGTGCCAGCTCACAAGGGACTAGCGGCTTTACTACCTACGAGCAGTACTTC. Encoded protein: CASSQGTSGFTTYEQYF.